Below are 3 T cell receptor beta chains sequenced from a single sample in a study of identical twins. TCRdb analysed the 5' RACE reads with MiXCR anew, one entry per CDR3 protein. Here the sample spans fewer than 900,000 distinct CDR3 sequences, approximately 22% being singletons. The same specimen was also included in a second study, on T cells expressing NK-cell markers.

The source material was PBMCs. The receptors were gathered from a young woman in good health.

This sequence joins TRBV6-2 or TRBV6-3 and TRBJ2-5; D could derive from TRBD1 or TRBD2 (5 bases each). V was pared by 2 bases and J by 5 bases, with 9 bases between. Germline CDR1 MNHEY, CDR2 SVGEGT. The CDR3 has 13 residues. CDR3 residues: CASSYKGRETQYF. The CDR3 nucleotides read TGTGCCAGCAGTTACAAGGGACGCGAGACCCAGTACTTC.

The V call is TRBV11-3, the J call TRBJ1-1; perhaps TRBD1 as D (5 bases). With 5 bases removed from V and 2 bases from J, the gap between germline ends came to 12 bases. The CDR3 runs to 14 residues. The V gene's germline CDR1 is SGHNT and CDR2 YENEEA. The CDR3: CASSAQGGNTEAFF. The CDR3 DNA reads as TGTGCCAGCAGCGCCCAGGGTGGAAACACTGAAGCTTTCTTT.

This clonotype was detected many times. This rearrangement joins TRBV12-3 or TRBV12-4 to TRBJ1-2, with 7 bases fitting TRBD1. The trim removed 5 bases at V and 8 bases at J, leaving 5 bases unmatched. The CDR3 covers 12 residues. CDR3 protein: CASSPNRGGYTF. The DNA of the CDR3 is TGTGCCAGCAGTCCTAACAGGGGCGGCTACACCTTC.